The clone carrying this TCR beta chain has more than one count but fewer than ten. Its antigen is as yet unknown. The record originates from a study of T cells in localized non-small cell lung cancer. The study, taken as a whole, reports: Of the top 100 tumor clones, median roughly 60 were in adjacent lung, over 25 among its top 100. Longer overall survival was linked to higher blood T cell density. Uninvolved adjacent lung had the highest recorded T cell clonality, with tumor below it. Sequencing covered just one tumor region, so heterogeneity cannot be ruled out.

This table comes from immunoSEQ multiplex PCR, and its TCRdb copy is limited to in-frame clones, with some not included. The sample carries fewer than 40,000 clones, around 90% recorded once. The CDR3 covers 15 residues. The germline V gene encodes CDR1 MNHNY and CDR2 SVGAGI (reference sequence). V shed 6 bases and J shed 3 bases, with 15 bases lying between them. This clonotype was sampled from a man aged 40 to 69 with stage III lung adenocarcinoma. The input for sequencing was peripheral blood mononuclear cells, taken before any cancer treatment. This chain links TRBV6-6 with TRBJ1-5, with D possibly matching TRBD1 (6 bases). CDR3 nucleotides: TGTGCCAGCAGACTAGGCCGGGACAACAATCAGCCCCAGCATTTT. Its translation is CASRLGRDNNQPQHF.